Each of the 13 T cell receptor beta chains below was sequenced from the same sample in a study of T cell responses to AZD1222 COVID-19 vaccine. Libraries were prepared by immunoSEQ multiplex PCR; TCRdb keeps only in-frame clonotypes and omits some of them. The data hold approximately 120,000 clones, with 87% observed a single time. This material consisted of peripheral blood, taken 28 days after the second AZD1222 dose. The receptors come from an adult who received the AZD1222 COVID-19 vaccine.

For the CDR3, the DNA is TGTGCCAGTAGTGGGGGGACTAGTGTCCCAGATACGCAGTATTTT. Its translation is CASSGGTSVPDTQYF. V and J are TRBV19 and TRBJ2-3, with 8 bases lining up with TRBD2. The V gene's germline CDR1 is LNHDA and CDR2 SQIVND (reference sequence). The junction had 8 bases not matched to a gene; V was cut back by 5 bases and J by 4 bases. The CDR3 totals 15 residues.

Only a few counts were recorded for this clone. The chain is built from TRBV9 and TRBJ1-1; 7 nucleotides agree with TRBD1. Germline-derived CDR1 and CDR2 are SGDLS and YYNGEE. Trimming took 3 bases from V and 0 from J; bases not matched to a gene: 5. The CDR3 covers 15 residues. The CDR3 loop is CASSGSQGMNTEAFF. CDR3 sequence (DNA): TGTGCCAGCAGCGGATCACAGGGGATGAACACTGAAGCTTTCTTT.

The DNA of the CDR3 is TGTGCCAGCAGTACGACTAGCGGTTACAATGAGCAGTTCTTC. This codes for CASSTTSGYNEQFF. The J gene is TRBJ2-1, the V gene TRBV6-5; TRBD2 matches at 9 bases. V gave up 5 bases and J gave up 4 bases; unmatched junction bases: 3. Germline loops: CDR1 MNHEY, CDR2 SVGAGI. The CDR3 contains 14 residues.

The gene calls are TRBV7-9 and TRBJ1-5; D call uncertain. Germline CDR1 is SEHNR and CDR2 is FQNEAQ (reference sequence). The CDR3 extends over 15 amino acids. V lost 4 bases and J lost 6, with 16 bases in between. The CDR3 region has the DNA TGTGCCAGCAGCTCAACGGATCCGGGGATTCAGCCCCAGCATTTT. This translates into CASSSTDPGIQPQHF. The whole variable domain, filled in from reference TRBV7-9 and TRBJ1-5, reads DTGVSQNPRHKITKRGQNVTFRCDPISEHNRLYWYRQTLGQGPEFLTYFQNEAQLEKSRLLSDRFSAERPKGSFSTLEIQRTEQGDSAMYLCASSSTDPGIQPQHFGDGTRLSIL.

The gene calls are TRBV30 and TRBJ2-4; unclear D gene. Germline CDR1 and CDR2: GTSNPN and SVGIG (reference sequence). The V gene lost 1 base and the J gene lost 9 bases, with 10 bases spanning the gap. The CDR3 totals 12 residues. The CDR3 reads CAWSGPRAIQYF. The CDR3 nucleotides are TGTGCCTGGAGTGGGCCCCGAGCCATTCAGTACTTC. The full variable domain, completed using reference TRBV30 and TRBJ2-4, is SQTIHQWPATLVQPVGSPLSLECTVEGTSNPNLYWYRQAAGRGLQLLFYSVGIGQISSEVPQNLSASRPQDRQFILSSKKLLLSDSGFYLCAWSGPRAIQYFGAGTRLSVL.

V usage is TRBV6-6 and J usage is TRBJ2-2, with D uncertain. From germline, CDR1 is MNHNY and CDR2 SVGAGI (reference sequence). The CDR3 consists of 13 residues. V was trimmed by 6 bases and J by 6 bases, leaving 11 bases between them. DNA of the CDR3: TGTGCCAGCAGCCCCGGTCAGGCCGGGGAGCTGTTTTTT. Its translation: CASSPGQAGELFF.

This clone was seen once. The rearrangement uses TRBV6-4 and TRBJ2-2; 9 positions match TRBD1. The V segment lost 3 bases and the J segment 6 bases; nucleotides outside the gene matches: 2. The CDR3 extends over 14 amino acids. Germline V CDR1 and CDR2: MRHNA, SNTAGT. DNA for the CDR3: TGTGCCAGCAGTGAACAGGGGGCGGCCGGGGAGCTGTTTTTT. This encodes CASSEQGAAGELFF.

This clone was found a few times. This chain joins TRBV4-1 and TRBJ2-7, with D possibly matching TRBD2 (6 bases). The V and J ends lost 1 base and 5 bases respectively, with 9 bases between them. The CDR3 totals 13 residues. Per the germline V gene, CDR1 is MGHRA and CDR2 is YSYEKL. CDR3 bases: TGCGCCAGCAGCCAAGGGGGCGGGGACGAGCAGTACTTC. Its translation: CASSQGGGDEQYF.

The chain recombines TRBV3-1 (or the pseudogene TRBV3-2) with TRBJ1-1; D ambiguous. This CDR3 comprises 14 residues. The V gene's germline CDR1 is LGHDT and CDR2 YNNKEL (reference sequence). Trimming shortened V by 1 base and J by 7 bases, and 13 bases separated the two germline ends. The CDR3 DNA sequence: TGTGCCAGCAGCCAAGGTGGGCAGCCCGTTGAAGCTTTCTTT. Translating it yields CASSQGGQPVEAFF.

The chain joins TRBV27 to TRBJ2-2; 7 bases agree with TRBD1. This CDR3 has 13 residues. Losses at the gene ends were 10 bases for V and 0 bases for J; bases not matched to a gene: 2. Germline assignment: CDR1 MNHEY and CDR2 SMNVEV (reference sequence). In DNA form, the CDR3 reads TGTGCCACCGGGACAGCGAACACCGGGGAGCTGTTTTTT. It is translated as CATGTANTGELFF.

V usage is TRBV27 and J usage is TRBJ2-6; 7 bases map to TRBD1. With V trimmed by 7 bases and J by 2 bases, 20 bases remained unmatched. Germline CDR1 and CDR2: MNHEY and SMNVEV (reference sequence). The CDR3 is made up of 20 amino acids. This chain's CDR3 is CASTNQPGQRRRPGANVLTF. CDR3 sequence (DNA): TGTGCCAGCACTAACCAACCGGGACAGAGGAGACGGCCTGGGGCCAACGTCCTGACTTTC.

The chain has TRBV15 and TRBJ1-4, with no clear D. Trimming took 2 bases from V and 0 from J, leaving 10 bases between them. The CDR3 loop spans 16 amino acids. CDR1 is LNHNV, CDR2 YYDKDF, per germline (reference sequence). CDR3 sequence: CATSRSRAATNEKLFF. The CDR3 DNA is TGTGCCACCAGCAGATCAAGGGCTGCAACTAATGAAAAACTGTTTTTT. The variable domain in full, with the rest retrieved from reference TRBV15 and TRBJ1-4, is DAMVIQNPRYQVTQFGKPVTLSCSQTLNHNVMYWYQQKSSQAPKLLFHYYDKDFNNEADTPDNFQSRRPNTSFCFLDIRSPGLGDTAMYLCATSRSRAATNEKLFFGSGTQLSVL.

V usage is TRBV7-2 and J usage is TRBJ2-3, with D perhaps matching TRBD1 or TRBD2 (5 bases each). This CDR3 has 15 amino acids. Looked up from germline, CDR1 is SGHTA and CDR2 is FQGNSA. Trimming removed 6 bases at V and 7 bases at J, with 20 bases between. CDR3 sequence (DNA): TGTGCCAGCAGTTACAAGGGGCTAGCTGGATATACGCAGTATTTT. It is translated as CASSYKGLAGYTQYF.